This T cell receptor (beta chain) was obtained from a study of T cells after posttransplantation cyclophosphamide. Methotrexate plus calcineurin inhibitor accompanied controls' myeloablative marrow transplants; sampling was 1 year later. Clones were read by immunoSEQ multiplex PCR, and TCRdb kept only the in-frame ones, dropping some. The sample carries roughly 11,000 clones, approximately 81% recorded once. From germline, CDR1 is SGHTA and CDR2 FQGNSA. This CDR3 spans 14 amino acids. Deletions cut 3 bases from V and 6 bases from J, with 13 bases between. Study observations and caveats: Later blood repertoires were often dominated by clones from the donor CD8+ memory compartment. Recipient CMV seropositivity and CMV reactivation strongly tracked TRB clonality.

This clone has more than one count but fewer than ten. Its antigen is undetermined. This TCR derives from a young adult male patient who received an allogeneic stem cell transplant from an unrelated donor, was CMV-positive, and had acute GVHD only. Some T cells here may be from the graft donor. This specimen was PBMCs, taken 367 days after allogeneic stem cell transplant with calcineurin inhibitor and methotrexate. The chain carries TRBV7-2 and TRBJ2-3; weak D call: TRBD2 (5 bases). The chain's CDR3 is CASSFQLVVDTQYF. The CDR3 coding sequence is TGTGCCAGCAGCTTCCAACTAGTAGTTGATACGCAGTATTTT.